This TCR beta chain emerged from a study of early T cells in non-severe SARS-CoV-2 infection (dated by TCRdb to about 2021). About the full investigation: Because TCR sequencing relied on bulk RNA taken from unsorted whole blood, pairing of alpha and beta chains was not possible. Study-wide conclusions, independent of this receptor: VDJdb matching was skewed toward anti-spike CD8 responses, so virus-specific expansions were likely underestimated and private and CD4 specificities were missed.

Libraries came from 5' RACE. The data were produced on a NextSeq 500. The TCR library protocol attached unique molecular identifiers to individual cDNA molecules to correct for sequencing error and PCR bias. Both TCR alpha and beta chains were sequenced, and tight co-correlation was observed between alpha and beta sequence abundances in each sample. As for how the authors treated the data: Decombinator V4 was used to annotate the V gene, J gene and CDR3 of the TCR sequences. Expanded TCRs were defined as changing significantly between any two time points under a Poisson model with p below 0.0001. TCR abundances were normalised to the total number of TCRs sequenced per sample and were expressed as counts per million. TRAV1-2 paired with TRAJ12, TRAJ20 or TRAJ33 defined MAIT TCRs, while TRAV10 paired with TRAJ18 defined iNKT TCRs. A search of VDJdb, accessed on 1 November 2021, was run for TCRs annotated to CMV, EBV and SARS-CoV-2, with TCRs annotated for multiple antigens excluded. The public sequencing data were trimmed at Q25 with fastp and processed into clonotypes with MiXCR by TCRdb, which kept only in-frame beta chains. CDR3 protein sequences are deduplicated, and each keeps its most common genes and DNA. The authors' filters were not applied to this entry. For this sample the table gives tens of thousands of distinct CDR3 sequences, of which 11% were detected only once. More than 10% of the sample rests with the top ten.

Trimming removed 5 bases from V and 7 bases from J; the gene matches leave 7 bases unexplained. The CDR3 holds 14 amino acids from the cysteine to the phenylalanine. CDR3 DNA is the only sequence kept; it has 42 bases, read in frame from the first base. CDR1 and CDR2 are read off the germline V gene as MNHEY and SVGAGI. This clonotype was detected many times. Its antigen target is currently unknown. No base-level quality is on record; no much larger clone is a single base apart. The study was a case-control design nested within a healthcare worker cohort in London, UK, with weekly nasopharyngeal swab PCR tests and blood sampling. Healthcare workers were recruited between 23 and 31 March 2020, during the week of the UK lockdown, and were followed weekly for up to about 15 weeks.

This material consisted of whole blood, taken at baseline. The sequence links TRBV6-5 to TRBJ1-1, with 10 central nucleotides matching TRBD1. The receptor's source is an adult who was a healthcare worker with PCR-confirmed SARS-CoV-2 infection or an uninfected control (not recorded which). The nucleotide sequence is given as TGTGCCAGCAGTCGGGGGACAGGGGCCATTGAAGCTTTCTTT. It encodes CASSRGTGAIEAFF.